Below, 32 T cell receptor beta chains from the same sample are listed, as sequenced in a study of T cells in Graves' hyperthyroidism and ophthalmopathy. TCR beta CDR3 regions were amplified from RNA transcripts. HTBI primers were employed in a first-round RT-PCR of the TCR CDR3. TCRdb re-analysed the multiplex PCR reads in MiXCR, keeping a single row per CDR3 protein. Here the sample spans about 360,000 distinct CDR3 sequences, roughly 25% being singletons. The sample consisted of blood. These receptors came from a man aged 50 or older with Graves' hyperthyroidism.

This clonotype was observed at least ten times. The chain uses TRBV20-1 and TRBJ1-1, with D perhaps matching TRBD1 (6 bases). Germline-derived CDR1 and CDR2 are DFQATT and SNEGSKA (reference sequence). This CDR3 is 14 amino acids long. Trimming stripped 3 bases from V and 0 bases from J, with 11 bases between. This CDR3 is CSASYRQVNTEAFF. CDR3 bases: TGCAGTGCTAGCTACCGACAGGTGAACACTGAAGCTTTCTTT.

The chain uses TRBV12-3 or TRBV12-4 and TRBJ1-1; no firm D call. This CDR3 region has 13 residues. Trimming removed 3 bases from V and 5 bases from J, with 10 bases in between. The CDR3 sequence is CASSFRPGTEAFF. The CDR3 nucleotides read TGTGCCAGCAGTTTTAGGCCGGGGACTGAAGCTTTCTTT.

This clonotype was counted many times. This chain joins TRBV11-2 and TRBJ2-1; D may be TRBD2 (6 bases). V was shortened by 1 base and J by 6 bases, with 28 bases between the two germline ends. The CDR3 runs 20 residues. CDR1 SGHAT and CDR2 FQNNGV come from the germline V gene. The CDR3 loop reads CASSLVEAVGSGGRGNEQFF. The CDR3 region has the DNA TGTGCCAGCAGCTTAGTCGAGGCAGTCGGGTCCGGGGGTAGGGGCAATGAGCAGTTCTTC.

The chain has TRBV27 and TRBJ1-3; a possible D gene is TRBD1 (5 bases). This CDR3 has 13 amino acids. V shed 6 bases and J shed 9 bases, with 15 bases lying between them. Germline lookup yields CDR1 MNHEY and CDR2 SMNVEV (reference sequence). The CDR3 loop reads CASRPRGGGTIYF. DNA of the CDR3: TGTGCCAGCAGACCCCGGGGGGGGGGCACCATATATTTT.

Only a few counts were recorded for this clonotype. The chain recombines TRBV5-4 with TRBJ2-1; 7 nucleotides match TRBD1. Germline lookup yields CDR1 SGHNT and CDR2 YYREEE (reference sequence). V dropped 3 bases and J dropped 4; count of bases not matched to a gene: 4. This CDR3 contains 14 residues. CDR3 sequence: CASSSGQAYNEQFF. CDR3 DNA: TGTGCCAGCAGCTCCGGACAGGCTTACAATGAGCAGTTCTTC.

The rearrangement uses TRBV5-1 and TRBJ2-7, with D uncertain. The CDR3 runs to 13 residues. Trimming pared 2 bases from V and 4 bases from J, leaving 10 bases between. Germline V gives CDR1 SGHRS, CDR2 YFSETQ. The CDR3 spells CASSFAVRYEQYF. CDR3 nucleotide sequence: TGCGCCAGCAGCTTCGCAGTTCGGTACGAGCAGTACTTC.

The rearrangement joins TRBV29-1 to TRBJ1-2; possible D gene TRBD1, 5 bases. CDR1 SQVTM and CDR2 ANQGSEA come from the germline V gene. Trimming removed 4 bases from V and 7 bases from J, with 13 bases in between. The CDR3 length is 12 residues. CDR3 sequence: CSVAPGGFGYTF. CDR3 DNA: TGCAGCGTTGCGCCGGGGGGTTTTGGCTACACCTTC.

This sequence joins TRBV4-1 and TRBJ2-3; D is tentatively TRBD1 or TRBD2 (5 bases each). The germline V gene has CDR1 MGHRA and CDR2 YSYEKL. Between the trimmed V and J ends, which lost 3 bases and 3 bases, there was a span of 16 bases. This CDR3 comprises 16 residues. The CDR3 bases are TGCGCCAGCAGCCACATGGCGGGCAGGGCTACAGATACGCAGTATTTT. It translates to CASSHMAGRATDTQYF.

V and J are TRBV7-3 and TRBJ1-2; D may be TRBD1 (5 bases). Trimming cost V 5 bases and J 7 bases, with 17 bases left between them. The V gene's germline CDR1 is SGHTA and CDR2 FQGTGA. The CDR3 runs 14 residues. The CDR3 loop is CASSPLRGGGGYTF. The CDR3 nucleotides read TGTGCCAGCAGCCCACTTCGGGGGGGAGGTGGCTACACCTTC.

Comments on this clonotype: At one end the junction does not follow the germline gene, possibly because of a read error. The chain links TRBV19 to TRBJ1-1, with D perhaps matching TRBD1 (6 bases). The CDR3 loop spans 15 amino acids. CDR1 is LNHDA and CDR2 is SQIVND in the germline V gene (reference sequence). The CDR3 is CAGSSRTGRSTEAFF. The CDR3 region has the DNA TGTGCCGGTAGTTCCCGAACAGGGCGAAGCACTGAAGCTTTCTTT.

This clonotype was observed at least ten times. CDR3 nucleotides: TGTGCCAGCACCCTCCAGGGACAAAACGAGCAGTACTTC. Translation gives CASTLQGQNEQYF. The V and J genes are TRBV7-2 and TRBJ2-7, with D maybe TRBD1 (6 bases). This CDR3 has 13 residues. Germline CDR1 and CDR2: SGHTA and FQGNSA. V was clipped by 7 bases and J by 5 bases, with 15 bases between them.

In this sample, this clonotype turned up many times. This rearrangement joins TRBV2 to TRBJ2-1; the D call may be TRBD1 or TRBD2 (6 bases each). From germline, CDR1 is SNHLY and CDR2 FYNNEI. Deletions cut 4 bases from V and 5 bases from J, with 12 bases between. This CDR3 is built from 14 residues. In nucleotides, the CDR3 is TGTGCCAGCAGTGCAGGGGAGGTCCACAATGAGCAGTTCTTC. Its translation: CASSAGEVHNEQFF.

The gene calls are TRBV4-2 and TRBJ1-1; TRBD1 might be the D (5 bases). Germline-derived CDR1 and CDR2 are LGHNA and YNFKEQ. V lost 0 bases to trimming and J lost 8 bases, with 10 bases between them. The CDR3 totals 13 residues. This CDR3 is CASSQEGESEAFF. DNA for the CDR3: TGTGCCAGCAGCCAAGAGGGGGAGAGCGAAGCTTTCTTT.

This clonotype was observed a handful of times. V usage is TRBV30 and J usage is TRBJ2-6, with D unresolved. V was shortened by 5 bases and J by 0 bases, with 11 bases between the two germline ends. Looked up from germline, CDR1 is GTSNPN and CDR2 is SVGIG (reference sequence). This CDR3 contains 15 residues. CDR3 DNA sequence: TGTGCCTGGGACTTATTACCCTCTGGGGCCAACGTCCTGACTTTC. As protein: CAWDLLPSGANVLTF.

J is TRBJ1-2 and V is TRBV28, with TRBD1 matching 8 bases. The J segment lost 7 bases and the V segment lost 0 bases, leaving 16 bases of the junction unmatched. Germline V gene data show CDR1 as MDHEN and CDR2 as SYDVKM. This CDR3 region has 18 residues. CDR3: CASSLWSRGQASSFGYTF. For the CDR3, the DNA is TGTGCCAGCAGTTTATGGAGCAGGGGACAGGCGAGTTCATTTGGCTACACCTTC.

The chain carries TRBV5-5 and TRBJ1-1; a weak D match, TRBD1 (5 bases). The CDR3 covers 14 residues. V dropped 2 bases and J dropped 4 bases, with 12 bases sitting between them. Germline CDR1 and CDR2: SGHKS and YYEKEE (reference sequence). The CDR3 DNA sequence: TGTGCCAGCAGCTTCTCAGGGTCTAGCACTGAAGCTTTCTTT. Translation: CASSFSGSSTEAFF. The full variable domain, with the rest looked up from reference TRBV5-5 and TRBJ1-1, is DAGVTQSPTHLIKTRGQQVTLRCSPISGHKSVSWYQQVLGQGPQFIFQYYEKEERGRGNFPDRFSARQFPNYSSELNVNALLLGDSALYLCASSFSGSSTEAFFGQGTRLTVV.

This sequence joins TRBV7-9 and TRBJ2-3; a weak D match, TRBD1 (5 bases). V was trimmed by 2 bases and J by 7 bases, leaving 16 bases between them. Germline V gene data show CDR1 as SEHNR and CDR2 as FQNEAQ (reference sequence). The CDR3 has 15 residues. CDR3 residues: CASSLIQASLNTQYF. CDR3 nucleotides: TGTGCCAGCAGCTTAATACAGGCGTCCCTAAATACGCAGTATTTT.

The chain combines TRBV28 with TRBJ2-4; the D gene is possibly TRBD1 (5 bases). CDR1 and CDR2 from the germline V gene are MDHEN and SYDVKM. This CDR3 is 15 amino acids long. Trimming took off 4 bases at V and 4 bases at J, with 14 bases between the two ends. The DNA of the CDR3 is TGTGCCAGCAGTTCCTTAGACAGTACAAAAAACATTCAGTACTTC. Translation gives CASSSLDSTKNIQYF. The full variable domain, with the rest looked up from reference TRBV28 and TRBJ2-4, is DVKVTQSSRYLVKRTGEKVFLECVQDMDHENMFWYRQDPGLGLRLIYFSYDVKMKEKGDIPEGYSVSREKKERFSLILESASTNQTSMYLCASSSLDSTKNIQYFGAGTRLSVL.

This clonotype was found a few times. The V call is TRBV9, the J call TRBJ2-7; D could derive from TRBD1 or TRBD2 (7 bases each). Germline-derived CDR1 and CDR2 are SGDLS and YYNGEE. CDR3 size: 16 residues. V lost 2 bases, J lost 5 bases, and 20 bases lay in between. This CDR3 is CASSVGGGGGRNEQYF. The CDR3 DNA reads TGTGCCAGCAGCGTGGGAGGGGGCGGCGGCAGAAACGAGCAGTACTTC.

Comment on this clonotype: At one of its ends the junction is not consistent with the germline gene, which may arise from a read error. The gene calls are TRBV6-2 or TRBV6-3 and TRBJ2-2; 8 bases line up with TRBD1. This CDR3 comprises 16 residues. Germline CDR1 reads MNHEY; CDR2 reads SVGEGT. In nucleotides, the CDR3 is TGCGCCAGCAGCCCGAAAATGACAGGGGTAACCGGGGAGCTGTTTTTT. Its translation: CASSPKMTGVTGELFF.

This chain joins TRBV9 and TRBJ1-5, with 7 bases fitting TRBD1. Germline V CDR1 and CDR2: SGDLS, YYNGEE. The CDR3 runs 14 residues. V was clipped by 2 bases and J by 5 bases; unmatched bases: 4. The CDR3 DNA sequence: TGTGCCAGCAGCGTCGGGACAGTCGATCAGCCCCAGCATTTT. This translates into CASSVGTVDQPQHF.

CDR3 in amino acids: CASSSGVLDTIYF. The CDR3 DNA sequence: TGTGCCAGCAGTTCAGGGGTACTTGACACCATATATTTT. The V and J genes are TRBV28 and TRBJ1-3, with D possibly being TRBD1 (6 bases). The germline gives CDR1 MDHEN, CDR2 SYDVKM. V shed 4 bases and J shed 8 bases, with 12 bases lying between them. This CDR3 is built from 13 residues.

This clonotype was counted a few times. This chain links TRBV27 with TRBJ1-6, with D possibly TRBD1 on 5 matching bases. The CDR3 runs to 13 residues. Germline CDR1 reads MNHEY; CDR2 reads SMNVEV (reference sequence). V lost 2 bases and J lost 9, with 8 bases in between. In DNA, the CDR3 is TGTGCCAGCAGTTTACAGGGTGCTTCACCCCTCCACTTT. Protein sequence: CASSLQGASPLHF.

The V gene is TRBV2, the J gene TRBJ2-1, with 9 nucleotides matching TRBD2. This CDR3 is 13 amino acids long. The V and J ends lost 9 bases and 6 bases, in that order; junction bases with no gene match: 6. Germline V gene sequence: CDR1 SNHLY, CDR2 FYNNEI. Here the CDR3 reads CASLREGLNEQFF. DNA of the CDR3: TGTGCCAGTTTGCGGGAGGGCCTCAATGAGCAGTTCTTC.

This chain joins TRBV5-4 and TRBJ2-5; 7 bases agree with TRBD2. The CDR3 is 14 amino acids. V lost 2 bases, J lost 4 bases, and 5 bases stayed unmatched. Germline V CDR1 and CDR2: SGHNT, YYREEE (reference sequence). The CDR3 region is CASSFGGLTETQYF. CDR3 sequence (DNA): TGTGCCAGCAGCTTTGGGGGACTAACAGAGACCCAGTACTTC. Filled out from reference TRBV5-4 and TRBJ2-5, the complete variable domain reads ETGVTQSPTHLIKTRGQQVTLRCSSQSGHNTVSWYQQALGQGPQFIFQYYREEENGRGNFPPRFSGLQFPNYSSELNVNALELDDSALYLCASSFGGLTETQYFGPGTRLLVL.

The V call is TRBV6-1, the J call TRBJ1-3; TRBD1 agrees at 9 bases. The germline CDR1 and CDR2 sequences are MNHNS and SASEGT. This CDR3 has 15 residues. With V trimmed by 7 bases and J by 2 bases, 6 bases remained unmatched. The CDR3 loop is CASNLQGAPGNTIYF. As DNA, the CDR3 is TGTGCCAGCAATTTACAGGGGGCGCCTGGAAACACCATATATTTT.

CDR3 sequence reads: CASSLLPGTGLSEQYF. CDR3 coding DNA: TGTGCCAGCAGCTTACTACCCGGGACAGGGTTATCCGAGCAGTACTTC. The J gene is TRBJ2-7, the V gene TRBV5-6; 9 bases map to TRBD1. After removal of 2 bases from V and 6 bases from J, the junction contained 12 bases not matched to a gene. Germline assignment: CDR1 SGHDT and CDR2 YYEEEE. The CDR3 has 16 residues.

This rearrangement joins TRBV10-3 to TRBJ1-2, with D perhaps matching TRBD1 (6 bases). The V end lost 2 bases, the J end lost 6 bases, and 16 bases lay between the germline ends. This CDR3 is 15 amino acids long. The germline V gene has CDR1 ENHRY and CDR2 SYGVKD. The CDR3 DNA follows: TGTGCCATCAGTGAGCAAACAGGGAATAAGGATGGCTACACCTTC. It codes for CAISEQTGNKDGYTF.

This clonotype was counted many times. This chain joins TRBV12-3 or TRBV12-4 and TRBJ1-5; 9 bases agree with TRBD1. This CDR3 contains 15 residues. V lost 7 bases, J lost 6 bases, and 10 bases stayed unmatched. The CDR3 coding sequence is TGTGCCAGCACCAGCCGACAGGGGGTAGGTCAGCCCCAGCATTTT. Translating gives CASTSRQGVGQPQHF.

This clonotype was counted a few times. The V gene is TRBV6-4, the J gene TRBJ2-3; D gene ambiguous. The CDR3 totals 14 residues. Per the germline V gene, CDR1 is MRHNA and CDR2 is SNTAGT. Trimming pared 6 bases from V and 2 bases from J, leaving 12 bases between. The CDR3 region has the DNA TGTGCCAGCAGCGCTGACTCCTTCACAGATACGCAGTATTTT. It codes for CASSADSFTDTQYF.

This clonotype was detected many times. The gene calls are TRBV3-1 and TRBJ2-7; perhaps TRBD2 as D (6 bases). In germline, CDR1 is LGHDT, CDR2 YNNKEL (reference sequence). CDR3 size: 11 residues. V lost 4 bases, J lost 7 bases, and 8 bases lay in between. CDR3 in amino acids: CASSLRGEQYF. CDR3 nucleotides: TGTGCCAGCAGCCTGCGGGGAGAGCAGTACTTC.

This clonotype turned up a few times. The chain combines TRBV5-1 with TRBJ2-1; D is ambiguous. Per the germline V gene, CDR1 is SGHRS and CDR2 is YFSETQ. V lost 2 bases, J lost 6 bases, and 18 bases lay in between. The CDR3 runs to 16 residues. CDR3 coding DNA: TGCGCCAGCAGCTTTCTGGCTGGTTCAGGAACCAATGAGCAGTTCTTC. It yields the protein CASSFLAGSGTNEQFF.